The 21 T cell receptor beta chains presented below share a single source sample, sequenced in a study of blood T cell repertoires in COVID-19. Measured with immunoSEQ multiplex PCR; TCRdb has only the in-frame clones, and not every one. This sample has 250,000 to 300,000 clones, with around 88% found just once. The sample consisted of peripheral blood. The receptors originated from a woman in her 70s with COVID-19, enrolled during active disease.

This rearrangement joins TRBV24-1 to TRBJ2-3; tentatively, D is TRBD2 (5 bases). The CDR3 has 13 amino acids. From germline, CDR1 is KGHDR and CDR2 SFDVKD. Trimming removed 8 bases at V and 2 bases at J, with 10 bases between. The CDR3 DNA reads TGTGCCACCAAAGGCGGGCCCACAGATACGCAGTATTTT. It is translated as CATKGGPTDTQYF.

The chain joins TRBV5-1 to TRBJ1-2; D is possibly TRBD1 (6 bases). The V gene's germline CDR1 is SGHRS and CDR2 YFSETQ. Trimming shortened V by 6 bases and J by 0 bases, and 12 bases separated the two germline ends. CDR3 length: 14 residues. As DNA, the CDR3 is TGCGCCAGCAACGATGGGACACCTAACTATGGCTACACCTTC. It yields the protein CASNDGTPNYGYTF.

The chain links TRBV5-4 to TRBJ2-7; TRBD2 matches at 14 bases. CDR3 length: 16 amino acids. J gave up 4 bases and V 0 bases, and 3 bases lay outside the gene matches. Germline CDR1 is SGHNT and CDR2 is YYREEE (reference sequence). CDR3 sequence: CASSLGLAGGGYEQYF. Here the CDR3 DNA reads TGTGCCAGCAGCTTGGGACTAGCGGGGGGGGGTTACGAGCAGTACTTC.

The chain is built from TRBV7-3 and TRBJ2-3; weak D call: TRBD1 (5 bases). The germline gives CDR1 SGHTA, CDR2 FQGTGA. Trimming took 5 bases from V and 0 from J, leaving 12 bases between them. This CDR3 contains 15 residues. In nucleotides, the CDR3 is TGTGCCAGCAGCCCCCAGGGTTCGAGCACAGATACGCAGTATTTT. This sequence encodes CASSPQGSSTDTQYF.

The V gene is TRBV7-9, the J gene TRBJ1-1; D possibly corresponds to TRBD1 (6 bases). The CDR3 is 17 amino acids. V was cut by 5 bases and J by 4 bases, with 23 bases left in between. Germline V gene data show CDR1 as SEHNR and CDR2 as FQNEAQ (reference sequence). The CDR3 spells CASSHMTGRIRSTEAFF. Written as DNA, the CDR3 is TGTGCCAGCAGCCACATGACAGGAAGAATTCGAAGCACTGAAGCTTTCTTT.

The J gene is TRBJ2-7, the V gene TRBV30; D is unclear. Germline CDR1 GTSNPN, CDR2 SVGIG (reference sequence). The CDR3 consists of 13 residues. V was shortened by 1 base and J by 3 bases, with 10 bases between the two germline ends. The DNA for the CDR3 is TGTGCCTGGAGTGGAGGCCAAAACTACGAGCAGTACTTC. It yields the protein CAWSGGQNYEQYF. Supplemented by reference TRBV30 and TRBJ2-7, the full variable domain reads SQTIHQWPATLVQPVGSPLSLECTVEGTSNPNLYWYRQAAGRGLQLLFYSVGIGQISSEVPQNLSASRPQDRQFILSSKKLLLSDSGFYLCAWSGGQNYEQYFGPGTRLTVT.

The J gene is TRBJ2-7, the V gene TRBV15, with 10 positions matching TRBD1. The CDR3 loop spans 14 amino acids. V shed 1 base, J shed 3 bases, and the junction held 0 bases outside the gene matches. Germline lookup yields CDR1 LNHNV and CDR2 YYDKDF (reference sequence). This CDR3 reads CATSRGTGGYEQYF. CDR3 sequence (DNA): TGTGCCACCAGCAGAGGGACAGGGGGCTACGAGCAGTACTTC.

This chain joins TRBV5-4 and TRBJ2-2; TRBD2 agrees at 15 bases. The V segment lost 5 bases and the J segment 6 bases; nucleotides outside the gene matches: 5. CDR1 SGHNT and CDR2 YYREEE come from the germline V gene (reference sequence). CDR3 length equals 16 residues. The CDR3 DNA reads TGTGCCAGCAGGGCAGGACTAGCGGGGGGGCCCGGGGAGCTGTTTTTT. It codes for CASRAGLAGGPGELFF.

The CDR3 DNA sequence: TGTGCCAGCGGAAGGGTAGCGGGGGCAACGGAGACCCAGTACTTC. Its translation: CASGRVAGATETQYF. This chain connects TRBV9 to TRBJ2-5, with 9 nucleotides matching TRBD2. This CDR3 is built from 15 residues. Germline V gene lookup returns CDR1 SGDLS and CDR2 YYNGEE. Germline trimming cut 7 bases from V and 5 bases from J; bases unmatched to any gene: 12.

V gene TRBV5-1 combines with J gene TRBJ2-1, with 8 bases that match TRBD1. Germline V gives CDR1 SGHRS, CDR2 YFSETQ. Losses at the gene ends were 0 bases for V and 7 bases for J; bases not matched to a gene: 6. This CDR3 is 15 amino acids long. The CDR3 reads CASSLEGQGRNEQFF. The CDR3 DNA is TGCGCCAGCAGCTTGGAAGGACAGGGACGGAATGAGCAGTTCTTC. Using reference TRBV5-1 and TRBJ2-1 for the parts outside the CDR3, the full variable domain is KAGVTQTPRYLIKTRGQQVTLSCSPISGHRSVSWYQQTPGQGLQFLFEYFSETQRNKGNFPGRFSGRQFSNSRSEMNVSTLELGDSALYLCASSLEGQGRNEQFFGPGTRLTVL.

The chain combines TRBV29-1 with TRBJ1-2; 11 bases fit TRBD1. The CDR3 spans 13 residues. Germline loops: CDR1 SQVTM, CDR2 ANQGSEA. J was trimmed by 8 bases and V by 5 bases; bases with no gene match: 7. Here the CDR3 reads CSVHRDRGNGYTF. The CDR3 DNA reads TGCAGCGTTCACCGGGACAGGGGGAACGGCTACACCTTC.

The chain has TRBV7-2 and TRBJ1-3; D gene uncertain. Trimming took 6 bases from V and 4 from J, leaving 16 bases between them. The length of the CDR3 is 15 residues. Germline CDR1 and CDR2: SGHTA and FQGNSA. This CDR3 reads CASSAKEPPGNTIYF. The CDR3 DNA follows: TGTGCCAGCAGTGCGAAAGAGCCTCCCGGAAACACCATATATTTT.

The chain has TRBV10-2 and TRBJ1-2; TRBD1 aligns across 7 bases. The junction had 3 bases not matched to a gene; V was cut back by 6 bases and J by 8 bases. The CDR3 is 11 residues long. The germline V gene has CDR1 WSHSY and CDR2 SAAADI. Written as DNA, the CDR3 is TGCGCCAGCAGGACGGGACAGGGCTACACCTTC. This translates into CASRTGQGYTF.

This chain joins TRBV20-1 and TRBJ1-1, with TRBD1 as a possible D gene (6 bases). This CDR3 comprises 12 residues. Looked up from germline, CDR1 is DFQATT and CDR2 is SNEGSKA (reference sequence). Trimming left V 3 bases short and J 9 bases short, with 14 bases between. DNA for the CDR3: TGCAGTGCTAGTGATGGGCAGGGGAAAGCTTTCTTT. Translation gives CSASDGQGKAFF.

The chain recombines TRBV7-2 with TRBJ2-3; no reliable D call. The CDR3 is made up of 15 amino acids. Trimming stripped 5 bases from V and 0 bases from J, with 12 bases between. Germline V gene lookup returns CDR1 SGHTA and CDR2 FQGNSA. CDR3 sequence reads: CASSHRWASTDTQYF. Written as DNA, the CDR3 is TGTGCCAGCAGCCATCGCTGGGCTAGCACAGATACGCAGTATTTT.

The rearrangement links TRBV28 to TRBJ2-5, with D tentatively TRBD1 (7 bases). The CDR3 totals 16 residues. CDR1 is MDHEN, CDR2 SYDVKM, per germline. Trimming stripped 3 bases from V and 5 bases from J, with 19 bases between. The CDR3 loop is CASSFSLLRGEETQYF. The CDR3 coding sequence is TGTGCCAGCAGTTTTTCCCTCCTCAGGGGGGAGGAGACCCAGTACTTC.

The chain carries TRBV7-9 and TRBJ2-5; tentative D call: TRBD2 (6 bases). CDR3 length equals 14 residues. Looked up from germline, CDR1 is SEHNR and CDR2 is FQNEAQ (reference sequence). The ends were cut back, 3 bases at V and 4 bases at J, with 12 bases in the middle. Written as DNA, the CDR3 is TGTGCCAGCAGCTTCACATCCGGGGGAGAGACCCAGTACTTC. This codes for CASSFTSGGETQYF.

V is TRBV4-1 and J is TRBJ2-5; TRBD2 matches 8 bases. The germline V gene encodes CDR1 MGHRA and CDR2 YSYEKL. The CDR3 loop spans 16 amino acids. Germline trimming cut 0 bases from V and 5 bases from J; bases unmatched to any gene: 8. The CDR3 region is CASSQEKRGSRETQYF. For the CDR3, the DNA is TGCGCCAGCAGCCAAGAGAAGCGGGGGTCTCGGGAGACCCAGTACTTC.

This chain links TRBV7-9 with TRBJ1-1, with D unclear. Germline-derived CDR1 and CDR2 are SEHNR and FQNEAQ (reference sequence). Trimming shortened V by 11 bases and J by 6 bases, and 13 bases separated the two germline ends. The CDR3 totals 11 residues. Here the CDR3 reads CAAWRVAEAFF. In DNA form, the CDR3 reads TGTGCCGCTTGGAGGGTCGCTGAAGCTTTCTTT.

J is TRBJ2-2 and V is TRBV7-8; weak D call: TRBD2 (5 bases). V lost 5 bases and J lost 2, with 12 bases in between. Germline V gives CDR1 SGHVS, CDR2 FQNEAQ. CDR3 length: 15 amino acids. The CDR3 sequence: CASSLVRLNTGELFF. CDR3 DNA sequence: TGTGCCAGCAGCCTCGTCCGACTAAACACCGGGGAGCTGTTTTTT.

The chain uses TRBV5-4 and TRBJ1-2; 7 nucleotides align to TRBD1. Germline V gives CDR1 SGHNT, CDR2 YYREEE (reference sequence). After removal of 4 bases from V and 4 bases from J, the junction contained 10 bases not matched to a gene. The CDR3 extends over 15 amino acids. The DNA for the CDR3 is TGTGCCAGCAGCCCGGATGGGACAGAAGCCTATGGCTACACCTTC. Its protein is CASSPDGTEAYGYTF.